This T cell receptor beta chain was identified in a study of blood T cell repertoires in COVID-19. On the study more broadly: Samples of COVID-19 (acute and convalescent) were obtained from the United States, Italy and Spain. PBMCs, B-cell-depleted T cells, or T cells were the source of the cDNA or gDNA that made up the material.

In germline, CDR1 is MGHRA, CDR2 YSYEKL. The CDR3 totals 13 residues. Trimming pared 1 base from V and 10 bases from J, leaving 11 bases between. This clone was observed a single time. Original data processing: For nucleated cells, counts were estimated from reference gene primer amplification. TCRdb keeps only in-frame clones here, not all; method: immunoSEQ multiplex PCR. The D gene and trimming were derived from the DNA, and the V and J assignments and clone size from that table. The sample includes some 6,000 clones, around 89% of them seen just once. The sequence was obtained from a human donor in a cohort sampled during active COVID-19. The sequenced material came from peripheral blood. This chain connects TRBV4-1 to TRBJ1-5; possibly TRBD1 for D (5 bases). CDR3 region: CASSQVLRGPQHF. CDR3 in DNA: TGCGCCAGCAGCCAAGTTCTTAGGGGTCCCCAGCATTTT.